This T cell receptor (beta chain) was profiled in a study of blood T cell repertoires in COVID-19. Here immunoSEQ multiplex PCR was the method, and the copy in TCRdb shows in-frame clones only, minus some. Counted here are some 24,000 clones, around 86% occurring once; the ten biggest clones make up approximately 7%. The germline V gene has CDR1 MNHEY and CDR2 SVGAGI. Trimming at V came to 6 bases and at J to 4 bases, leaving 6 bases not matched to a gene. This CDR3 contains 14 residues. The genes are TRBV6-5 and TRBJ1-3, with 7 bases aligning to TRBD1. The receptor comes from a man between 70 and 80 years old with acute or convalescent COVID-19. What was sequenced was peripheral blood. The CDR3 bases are TGTGCCAGCAGGCTGGACAGGTCGGGAAACACCATATATTTT. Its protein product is CASRLDRSGNTIYF.